The 28 T cell receptor beta chains presented below share a single source sample, sequenced in a study of T cells in Graves' hyperthyroidism and ophthalmopathy. The investigators amplified TCR beta CDR3 regions from RNA transcripts. HTBI primers were used for first-round RT-PCR of the TCR CDR3. Via MiXCR, TCRdb re-called the multiplex PCR reads, giving one row per CDR3 protein. The table has some 760,000 distinct CDR3 sequences, approximately 15% seen once. Sequenced material: blood. The receptor set was obtained from a woman under 30 with Graves' hyperthyroidism.

This clonotype was seen at least ten times. The chain uses TRBV28 and TRBJ2-3; D unresolved. Per the germline V gene, CDR1 is MDHEN and CDR2 is SYDVKM. The CDR3 runs to 19 residues. V dropped 3 bases and J dropped 0 bases, with 22 bases sitting between them. Here the CDR3 DNA reads TGTGCCAGCAGTTTTGACATCTCCTCTCCTCCCTCTAGCACAGATACGCAGTATTTT. As protein: CASSFDISSPPSSTDTQYF.

This sequence joins TRBV11-3 and TRBJ2-7; 8 nucleotides match TRBD2. The V gene end was trimmed by 7 bases and the J gene end by 2 bases; junction bases not matched to a gene: 7. In germline, CDR1 is SGHNT, CDR2 YENEEA. This CDR3 comprises 14 residues. DNA for the CDR3: TGTGCCAGCACCGGGACTAGATCCCCCTACGAGCAGTACTTC. Its translation: CASTGTRSPYEQYF.

This clonotype appeared many times. The chain combines TRBV2 with TRBJ2-7; D remains ambiguous. V was pared by 4 bases and J by 5 bases, with 18 bases between. CDR3 size: 15 residues. Per germline, CDR1 SNHLY and CDR2 FYNNEI. CDR3 nucleotide sequence: TGTGCCAGCAGTGGTAGGGCAGAAGGAATCCACGAGCAGTACTTC. It translates to CASSGRAEGIHEQYF.

The chain combines TRBV12-3 or TRBV12-4 with TRBJ2-1; D might be TRBD1 (6 bases). Trimming took off 6 bases at V and 12 bases at J, with 15 bases between the two ends. CDR3 length: 12 residues. CDR3 nucleotide sequence: TGTGCCAGCAGACGAAGACAGGAGTCGCAGTTCTTC. This encodes CASRRRQESQFF.

This clonotype has a handful of counts. The chain joins TRBV27 to TRBJ2-7, with 7 bases lining up with TRBD1. Germline V gives CDR1 MNHEY, CDR2 SMNVEV (reference sequence). J was trimmed by 5 bases and V by 5 bases; bases with no gene match: 9. This CDR3 comprises 14 residues. CDR3: CASSVQGKENEQYF. CDR3 sequence (DNA): TGTGCCAGCAGTGTACAGGGGAAGGAAAACGAGCAGTACTTC.

V usage is TRBV7-8 and J usage is TRBJ1-1; TRBD1 might be the D (5 bases). V was trimmed by 8 bases and J by 1 base, leaving 14 bases between them. The CDR3 sequence is 14 residues long. CDR1 is SGHVS, CDR2 FQNEAQ, per germline. In DNA, the CDR3 is TGTGCCAGCGGATGGGGGACTTCGAACACTGAAGCTTTCTTT. It yields the protein CASGWGTSNTEAFF.

At least ten counts were recorded for this clonotype. The chain uses TRBV2 and TRBJ1-1; no firm D call. The CDR3 has 12 amino acids. Germline CDR1 is SNHLY and CDR2 is FYNNEI. The V gene lost 7 bases and the J gene lost 0 bases, with 6 bases spanning the gap. CDR3 nucleotide sequence: TGTGCCAGCACAGGTATGAACACTGAAGCTTTCTTT. It translates to CASTGMNTEAFF.

V is TRBV24-1 and J is TRBJ2-1, with D perhaps matching TRBD1 (5 bases). V lost 1 base to trimming and J lost 0 bases, with 15 bases between them. Looked up from germline, CDR1 is KGHDR and CDR2 is SFDVKD. This CDR3 comprises 18 residues. This CDR3 is CATSDFYPGHSSYNEQFF. The CDR3 DNA follows: TGTGCCACCAGTGATTTTTATCCAGGACATAGCTCCTACAATGAGCAGTTCTTC.

There are a few counts of this clonotype. CDR3 residues: CAIGSTSSTLEFF. For the CDR3, the DNA is TGTGCCATCGGATCAACTAGCTCGACCTTGGAGTTCTTC. The J gene is TRBJ2-1, the V gene TRBV10-3; D is perhaps TRBD2 (6 bases). The CDR3 is made up of 13 amino acids. CDR1 ENHRY and CDR2 SYGVKD come from the germline V gene. V was shortened by 8 bases and J by 14 bases, with 22 bases between the two germline ends.

This clonotype was seen a few times. The chain links TRBV5-5 to TRBJ1-4; maybe TRBD1 (5 bases). The V end lost 4 bases, the J end lost 7 bases, and 14 bases lay between the germline ends. Looked up from germline, CDR1 is SGHKS and CDR2 is YYEKEE (reference sequence). There are 14 residues in the CDR3. CDR3 sequence reads: CASSNKGTSEKLFF. CDR3 DNA: TGTGCCAGCAGCAATAAAGGGACTTCTGAAAAACTGTTTTTT.

The chain combines TRBV15 with TRBJ2-2, with 7 bases lining up with TRBD1. J gave up 8 bases and V 3 bases, and 6 bases lay outside the gene matches. Germline assignment: CDR1 LNHNV and CDR2 YYDKDF (reference sequence). The CDR3 sequence is 14 residues long. The CDR3 loop reads CATSSTATGGELFF. DNA for the CDR3: TGTGCCACCAGCAGCACAGCGACAGGGGGGGAGCTGTTTTTT.

The gene calls are TRBV7-2 and TRBJ1-2; TRBD1 might be the D (5 bases). The CDR3 covers 16 residues. The V end was cut by 5 bases, the J end by 4 bases, with 20 bases between. CDR1 and CDR2 (germline): SGHTA, FQGNSA. CDR3 in DNA: TGTGCCAGCAGCCCCCCGGGGCCTGTAGAGACCTATGGCTACACCTTC. Protein: CASSPPGPVETYGYTF. The full variable domain, completed using reference TRBV7-2 and TRBJ1-2, is GAGVSQSPSNKVTEKGKDVELRCDPISGHTALYWYRQSLGQGLEFLIYFQGNSAPDKSGLPSDRFSAERTGGSVSTLTIQRTQQEDSAVYLCASSPPGPVETYGYTFGSGTRLTVV.

This sequence joins TRBV27 and TRBJ1-5; D is ambiguous. The CDR3 has 15 amino acids. The germline V gene encodes CDR1 MNHEY and CDR2 SMNVEV (reference sequence). Trimming shortened V by 6 bases and J by 4 bases, and 16 bases separated the two germline ends. The CDR3 sequence is CASSPRIGRNQPQHF. CDR3 DNA: TGTGCCAGCAGCCCCCGCATTGGACGAAATCAGCCCCAGCATTTT.

With respect to this clonotype: An end of the junction differs from the germline gene, which may be a read error. The chain is built from TRBV6-9 and TRBJ2-1, with TRBD2 identical over 10 bases. The CDR3 covers 15 residues. Germline V gene lookup returns CDR1 MNHGY and CDR2 SVAAGI. The CDR3 loop reads CASSPGVAGGGEQFF. CDR3 nucleotides: TGCGCCAGCAGCCCCGGGGTAGCGGGAGGTGGGGAGCAGTTCTTC.

The V and J genes are TRBV6-6 and TRBJ1-2; D might be TRBD1 (5 bases). CDR1 and CDR2 from the germline V gene are MNHNY and SVGAGI (reference sequence). The CDR3 sequence is 13 residues long. The V gene lost 0 bases and the J gene lost 7 bases, with 9 bases spanning the gap. CDR3 bases: TGTGCCAGCAGTTACTCCAGGGAGGGTGGCTACACCTTC. This sequence encodes CASSYSREGGYTF.

This clonotype showed up many times. This rearrangement joins TRBV4-1 to TRBJ2-7; D tentatively fits TRBD1 or TRBD2 (5 bases each). This CDR3 comprises 14 residues. V was cut by 5 bases and J by 6 bases, with 17 bases left in between. Germline CDR1 reads MGHRA; CDR2 reads YSYEKL. In DNA, the CDR3 is TGCGCCAGCAGCGAGGGAGAGGGGTGGGGCGAGCAGTACTTC. This gives the protein CASSEGEGWGEQYF.

The table lists this clonotype with a few counts. This chain links TRBV7-9 with TRBJ1-2; D possibly corresponds to TRBD1 (5 bases). V shed 4 bases and J shed 4 bases, with 16 bases lying between them. The CDR3 has 15 amino acids. CDR1 and CDR2 (germline): SEHNR, FQNEAQ (reference sequence). The CDR3 nucleotides read TGTGCCAGCAGCTCGAGCTATCAGGGAATCTATGGCTACACCTTC. Translated, it gives CASSSSYQGIYGYTF.

This clonotype showed up just a few times. The chain links TRBV7-3 to TRBJ1-3, with TRBD1 identical over 10 bases. The CDR3 loop spans 16 amino acids. CDR1 and CDR2 (germline): SGHTA, FQGTGA. V lost 5 bases and J lost 4; bases outside the gene matches: 8. CDR3 coding DNA: TGTGCCAGCAGCCTGACCGGGACAGGGGCGGGAAACACCATATATTTT. It translates to CASSLTGTGAGNTIYF.

The V and J genes are TRBV6-5 and TRBJ1-2; D is unclear. V lost 2 bases, J lost 4 bases, and 8 bases lay in between. The CDR3 runs to 13 residues. Germline V gene lookup returns CDR1 MNHEY and CDR2 SVGAGI. CDR3 sequence: CASSYVTSYGYTF. CDR3 bases: TGTGCCAGCAGTTACGTCACCAGCTATGGCTACACCTTC.

This clonotype was picked up many times. The chain carries TRBV7-2 and TRBJ2-1; 11 positions agree with TRBD2. V dropped 5 bases and J dropped 2; count of bases not matched to a gene: 8. From germline, CDR1 is SGHTA and CDR2 FQGNSA. The CDR3 contains 17 residues. As DNA, the CDR3 is TGTGCCAGCAGCCGAGTAGCGGGAGGGGGCCCCTACAATGAGCAGTTCTTC. This translates into CASSRVAGGGPYNEQFF.

The sample holds a few counts of this clonotype. This sequence joins TRBV7-9 and TRBJ2-3; the match to TRBD2 covers 7 bases. Per germline, CDR1 SEHNR and CDR2 FQNEAQ (reference sequence). V trimming: 5 bases; J trimming: 6 bases; junction bases outside the gene matches: 17. The length of the CDR3 is 17 residues. The CDR3 DNA reads as TGTGCCAGCAGCACCATGGGGCCCCCGGGAGGCTTGGATACGCAGTATTTT. The encoded protein is CASSTMGPPGGLDTQYF.

This clonotype was seen at least ten times. The V call is TRBV20-1, the J call TRBJ2-1; 9 bases are a match to TRBD2. Trimming cost V 8 bases and J 8 bases; bases outside gene matches: 16. The CDR3 runs to 15 residues. Germline assignment: CDR1 DFQATT and CDR2 SNEGSKA (reference sequence). CDR3 DNA sequence: TGCAGTTTTTCGGAGCGGGAGGTAGACGGGGATGAGCAGTTCTTC. It yields the protein CSFSEREVDGDEQFF.

This clonotype occurred many times. The chain couples TRBV20-1 to TRBJ1-1, with D hard to call. Germline CDR1 reads DFQATT; CDR2 reads SNEGSKA (reference sequence). V was cut by 0 bases and J by 5 bases, with 19 bases left in between. The CDR3 covers 16 residues. The CDR3 DNA reads as TGCAGTGCTAGAGATTTTCGGGTGGGGAGTCGGACTGAAGCTTTCTTT. This codes for CSARDFRVGSRTEAFF.

This clonotype occurred a few times. The J gene is TRBJ1-2, the V gene TRBV20-1; a weak D match, TRBD1 (6 bases). The CDR3 totals 11 residues. V lost 6 bases to trimming and J lost 8 bases, with 13 bases between them. Germline CDR1 DFQATT, CDR2 SNEGSKA (reference sequence). The CDR3 coding sequence is TGCAGTGCCGAACAGGGTTTGGGCTACACCTTC. Its translation: CSAEQGLGYTF.

Many counts were recorded for this clonotype. V is TRBV29-1 and J is TRBJ2-1; the match to TRBD1 covers 11 bases. Trimming removed 5 bases from V and 9 bases from J; junction bases left unmatched: 9. Germline CDR1 is SQVTM and CDR2 is ANQGSEA. This CDR3 has 14 residues. The CDR3 loop reads CSVLDPGQGVEQFF. In nucleotides, the CDR3 is TGCAGCGTTCTGGACCCGGGACAGGGGGTTGAGCAGTTCTTC.

This clonotype has ten or more counts. The gene calls are TRBV2 and TRBJ1-1, with 8 bases lining up with TRBD1. The CDR3 consists of 14 residues. The germline V gene encodes CDR1 SNHLY and CDR2 FYNNEI. Unmatched junction bases numbered 4, after V lost 6 bases and J lost 1 base. CDR3 sequence (DNA): TGTGCCAGCAGAGACAGGGGAACGAACACTGAAGCTTTCTTT. It translates to CASRDRGTNTEAFF.

This sequence joins TRBV19 and TRBJ2-4, with 7 positions matching TRBD2. The J segment lost 0 bases and the V segment lost 5 bases, leaving 4 bases of the junction unmatched. Germline V gene data show CDR1 as LNHDA and CDR2 as SQIVND (reference sequence). This CDR3 is 15 amino acids long. This CDR3 is CASSRSGQAKNIQYF. The CDR3 region has the DNA TGTGCCAGTAGTCGTAGCGGGCAAGCCAAAAACATTCAGTACTTC.

The CDR3 nucleotides read TGTGCCAGCAGCTTCCGGGGGGGCGCAGGGAACACTGAAGCTTTCTTT. It encodes CASSFRGGAGNTEAFF. This sequence joins TRBV5-5 and TRBJ1-1, with a possible D match to TRBD1 (6 bases). V was pared by 2 bases and J by 1 base, with 15 bases between. The CDR3 runs 16 residues. Germline loops: CDR1 SGHKS, CDR2 YYEKEE (reference sequence).